This TCR beta chain was identified during a study of blood T cell repertoires in COVID-19 (dated by TCRdb to about 2020). For the study in its entirety: Samples covering the acute and convalescent phases of COVID-19 were provided by collaborators in the United States, Italy and Spain. The prospective study material was composed of cDNA or gDNA derived from T cells, B-cell-depleted T cells, or PBMCs. The dataset comprised deeply sampled blood TCRbeta repertoires from subjects exposed to, actively infected with, or recovered from COVID-19. The repertoires were released in a freely available public database meant as a resource for research on the immune response to SARS-CoV-2. The samples were drawn from the first 160 participants of the ongoing ImmuneRACE study and from under 1,500 subjects provided by 6 global collaborators. Nearly every sample came with metadata listing a de-identified subject ID, COVID-19 status, age in years and sex. Where available, HLA class I and class II types were taken from metadata supplied by the sample provider and were not determined by assay-based typing. General findings and caveats noted by the study authors: Clinical and demographic metadata were provided uncurated, with the amount varying by source and participant.

Relative to germline, V is 5 bases shorter and J is 0 bases shorter, with 7 bases between their ends. The germline V gene (reference sequence) yields LNHDA for CDR1 and SQIVND for CDR2. Including the terminal cysteine and phenylalanine, the CDR3 comprises 13 residues. The CDR3 DNA has 39 bases and is translated from base 1. The immunoSEQ Assay, a bias-controlled multiplex PCR, was used to amplify TCRbeta CDR3 regions from genomic DNA. As for the original processing: Nucleated cell counts per sample were estimated from amplification of reference gene primers within the assay. To quantify the absolute abundance of each unique TCRbeta CDR3 rearrangement, sequence reads were collapsed and filtered. For each sample, productive Simpson clonality was calculated as the square root of Simpson's diversity index over productive rearrangements. TCRdb limited this immuneACCESS table to in-frame rearrangements with V and J called. A share of clones is missing; checked studies link under half to unresolved V genes, and the rest is unexplained. V and J calls and clone size follow that table, whereas D and trimming were derived from the DNA. For this sample there are roughly 200,000 clones; approximately 84% appear just once. Roughly 7.8% of the sample goes to the ten largest clones.

About this clone itself: Its antigen is unknown. No quality values exist for individual bases; no much larger clone is one base distant.

One collaborating source in Seattle enrolled patients during active infection and followed them longitudinally through the course of disease. The collaborating institutions used their own protocols to collect whole blood in K2EDTA tubes. Collaborator samples were shipped for TCRbeta analysis as frozen whole blood, isolated PBMCs, or DNA extracted from either sample type. Recombination joined TRBV19 with TRBJ2-5; the D segment cannot be called with confidence. The origin of this receptor is a woman aged 80 or over with COVID-19, enrolled during active disease. Sequenced input: peripheral blood. The DNA sequence reads TGTGCCAGTAGTCCCCGGGACCAAGAGACCCAGTACTTC. Translated, this is CASSPRDQETQYF.